This TCR beta chain was recorded in a study of shared clonotypes between healthy human individuals. This clone came up once. The authors distributed each subset's genomic DNA evenly over several immunoSEQ plates. Profiled with immunoSEQ multiplex PCR; TCRdb holds only in-frame clones, not every one. Of about 2.1 million clones detected, 85% to 95% appear once; the ten largest clones hold 1.5% to 2%. Cells designated naive CD8 were CD45RO-negative and were positively selected for CCR7, with terminally differentiated effector memory CD45RA+ cells excluded. This CDR3 is built from 15 residues. Looked up from germline, CDR1 is SGHVS and CDR2 is FNYEAQ. The V and J ends lost 2 bases and 2 bases respectively, with 11 bases between them.

The TCR originated in a man aged 18 to 30 in good health. Some clones in this sample may be carry-over from other donors' samples. The chain combines TRBV7-6 with TRBJ2-3, with D possibly TRBD1 on 5 matching bases. The sequencing input was naive CD8+ T cells from PBMCs. CDR3 in DNA: TGTGCCAGCAGCTTAATGCCCAGGGACACAGATACGCAGTATTTT. The encoded protein is CASSLMPRDTDTQYF.